Below, 24 T cell receptor beta chains from the same sample are listed, as sequenced in a study of cytomegalovirus exposure and HLA in healthy donors. In the PCR, 60 Vbeta and 13 Jbeta primers were used. Repertoires were generated with immunoSEQ multiplex PCR, while TCRdb's copy carries only in-frame clones and drops some. The sample includes tens of thousands of clones, about three quarters of them seen just once. The sample comprised PBMCs. These receptors all come from a woman between 40 and 50 years old in good health and CMV-seropositive.

Remarks on this clone: Relative to the germline gene, one junction end is altered; a read error may explain this. This rearrangement joins TRBV7-9 to TRBJ2-1; D is unresolved. Germline lookup yields CDR1 SEHNR and CDR2 FQNEAQ (reference sequence). This CDR3 has 12 residues. DNA of the CDR3: TGTTCCAGCAGCTTAAATCTCGATGAGCAGTTCTTC. Its protein is CSSSLNLDEQFF. Combining the CDR3 with reference TRBV7-9 and TRBJ2-1 gives the whole variable domain DTGVSQNPRHKITKRGQNVTFRCDPISEHNRLYWYRQTLGQGPEFLTYFQNEAQLEKSRLLSDRFSAERPKGSFSTLEIQRTEQGDSAMYLCSSSLNLDEQFFGPGTRLTVL.

This clone was detected only a few times. The rearrangement joins TRBV6-1 to TRBJ2-7, with a tentative D call TRBD2 (5 bases). Germline assignment: CDR1 MNHNS and CDR2 SASEGT. Trimming pared 6 bases from V and 2 bases from J, leaving 14 bases between. The CDR3 spans 14 residues. CDR3 nucleotides: TGTGCCAGCAGGACCCGGACTGTGGCCTACGAGCAGTACTTC. Translated: CASRTRTVAYEQYF.

The J gene is TRBJ1-6, the V gene TRBV29-1; a weak D match, TRBD1 (5 bases). Germline CDR1 SQVTM, CDR2 ANQGSEA. The V gene lost 6 bases and the J gene lost 6 bases, with 12 bases spanning the gap. The CDR3 extends over 13 amino acids. The DNA for the CDR3 is TGCAGCGTCGCCGACAGATTTAATTCACCCCTCCACTTT. This encodes CSVADRFNSPLHF.

This clone was seen only a few times. This sequence joins TRBV5-1 and TRBJ1-3, with TRBD1 identical over 7 bases. The V segment lost 3 bases and the J segment 4 bases; nucleotides outside the gene matches: 1. Germline V gene sequence: CDR1 SGHRS, CDR2 YFSETQ. The CDR3 extends over 13 amino acids. Here the CDR3 DNA reads TGCGCCAGCAGCTCGGGACAGGGAAACACCATATATTTT. It is translated as CASSSGQGNTIYF.

A few counts support this clone. This sequence joins TRBV5-1 and TRBJ1-4; 7 bases agree with TRBD1. The CDR3 runs to 14 residues. Trimming cost V 0 bases and J 4 bases; bases outside gene matches: 0. CDR1 and CDR2 from the germline V gene are SGHRS and YFSETQ. CDR3 residues: CASSLGQGNEKLFF. DNA for the CDR3: TGCGCCAGCAGCTTGGGACAGGGTAATGAAAAACTGTTTTTT.

The chain is built from TRBV10-3 and TRBJ2-5; 10 bases agree with TRBD2. Trimming took 2 bases from V and 1 from J; bases not matched to a gene: 1. The CDR3 totals 15 residues. Germline lookup yields CDR1 ENHRY and CDR2 SYGVKD. The CDR3 here is CAISEQRGGQETQYF. The CDR3 DNA sequence: TGTGCCATCAGTGAGCAGCGGGGGGGCCAAGAGACCCAGTACTTC.

The V and J genes are TRBV2 and TRBJ2-3; 8 positions agree with TRBD2. Germline V CDR1 and CDR2: SNHLY, FYNNEI. Trimming removed 11 bases from V and 2 bases from J; junction bases left unmatched: 12. This CDR3 has 15 residues. This CDR3 is CAHIRLAGLTDTQYF. CDR3 coding DNA: TGTGCCCACATACGGCTAGCGGGCCTCACAGATACGCAGTATTTT.

V usage is TRBV5-4 and J usage is TRBJ2-7, with 9 nucleotides matching TRBD2. CDR1 and CDR2 (germline): SGHNT, YYREEE (reference sequence). CDR3 size: 15 residues. Germline trimming cut 5 bases from V and 2 bases from J; bases unmatched to any gene: 8. CDR3 sequence: CASSESSGDTYEQYF. The CDR3 region has the DNA TGTGCCAGCAGTGAATCTAGCGGGGACACCTACGAGCAGTACTTC.

The V call is TRBV2, the J call TRBJ1-1; perhaps TRBD1 as D (6 bases). Trimming left V 5 bases short and J 6 bases short, with 10 bases between. Germline values: CDR1 SNHLY, CDR2 FYNNEI. The CDR3 runs 12 residues. The CDR3 DNA follows: TGTGCCAGCAGTCGGACAGCTTCTGAAGCTTTCTTT. Protein product: CASSRTASEAFF.

The chain is built from TRBV9 and TRBJ1-1; D is unclear. This CDR3 has 15 residues. V was clipped by 7 bases and J by 4 bases, with 20 bases between them. The V gene's germline CDR1 is SGDLS and CDR2 YYNGEE. CDR3 nucleotide sequence: TGTGCCAGCGGTCCGCTCCGGCCCAGGCGCACTGAAGCTTTCTTT. It is translated as CASGPLRPRRTEAFF. Full variable domain (missing parts from reference TRBV9 and TRBJ1-1): DSGVTQTPKHLITATGQRVTLRCSPRSGDLSVYWYQQSLDQGLQFLIQYYNGEERAKGNILERFSAQQFPDLHSELNLSSLELGDSALYFCASGPLRPRRTEAFFGQGTRLTVV.

The chain recombines TRBV5-1 with TRBJ2-1, with D possibly being TRBD1 (6 bases). The CDR3 is made up of 14 amino acids. Germline V gene sequence: CDR1 SGHRS, CDR2 YFSETQ. The V end was cut by 6 bases, the J end by 1 base, with 11 bases between. Here the CDR3 DNA reads TGCGCCAGCAACAGGGCCGAATCCTACAATGAGCAGTTCTTC. Its translation is CASNRAESYNEQFF.

This clone showed up just a few times. The genes are TRBV5-6 and TRBJ2-3, with 9 positions matching TRBD2. Trimming at V came to 5 bases and at J to 5 bases, leaving 12 bases not matched to a gene. Per germline, CDR1 SGHDT and CDR2 YYEEEE. CDR3 length equals 16 residues. In DNA form, the CDR3 reads TGTGCCAGCAGGTATTTTAGCGGGGGTGGCCTAGATACGCAGTATTTT. Translated, it gives CASRYFSGGGLDTQYF.

This chain links TRBV5-1 with TRBJ2-7; 7 nucleotides align to TRBD1. With V trimmed by 4 bases and J by 4 bases, 11 bases remained unmatched. Germline CDR1 reads SGHRS; CDR2 reads YFSETQ. The CDR3 consists of 15 residues. CDR3 region: CASSPTGLGSYEQYF. DNA of the CDR3: TGCGCCAGCAGCCCGACAGGGCTCGGATCTTACGAGCAGTACTTC.

V and J are TRBV11-2 and TRBJ1-2, with TRBD1 as a possible D gene (6 bases). The CDR3 covers 13 residues. CDR1 is SGHAT and CDR2 is FQNNGV in the germline V gene. Trimming took off 6 bases at V and 3 bases at J, with 11 bases between the two ends. DNA of the CDR3: TGTGCCAGCAGTTCGAAGGGGGACTATGGCTACACCTTC. This codes for CASSSKGDYGYTF. Full variable domain (remainder filled in from reference TRBV11-2 and TRBJ1-2): EAGVAQSPRYKIIEKRQSVAFWCNPISGHATLYWYQQILGQGPKLLIQFQNNGVVDDSQLPKDRFSAERLKGVDSTLKIQPAKLEDSAVYLCASSSKGDYGYTFGSGTRLTVV.

In nucleotides, the CDR3 is TGTGCCACCAGCAGAGGTGCAGGGGGCACAGATACGCAGTATTTT. Translating gives CATSRGAGGTDTQYF. The J gene is TRBJ2-3, the V gene TRBV15; possibly TRBD1 for D (6 bases). Looked up from germline, CDR1 is LNHNV and CDR2 is YYDKDF (reference sequence). This CDR3 region has 15 residues. V was cut by 1 base and J by 1 base, with 9 bases left in between.

The J gene is TRBJ2-7, the V gene TRBV5-1; TRBD1 might be the D (5 bases). V was trimmed by 0 bases and J by 4 bases, leaving 14 bases between them. Germline CDR1 SGHRS, CDR2 YFSETQ. The CDR3 length is 15 residues. The CDR3 DNA sequence: TGCGCCAGCAGCTTGGATAACCCGACAGAGTACGAGCAGTACTTC. Amino acid sequence: CASSLDNPTEYEQYF.

V gene TRBV5-1 combines with J gene TRBJ2-5; maybe TRBD2 (6 bases). The CDR3 runs to 14 residues. Trimming shortened V by 4 bases and J by 4 bases, and 14 bases separated the two germline ends. From germline, CDR1 is SGHRS and CDR2 YFSETQ. The CDR3 reads CASSPFGGRETQYF. In DNA, the CDR3 is TGCGCCAGCAGCCCGTTCGGAGGGCGAGAGACCCAGTACTTC.

This clone was found once. As the CDR3 is not closed by the conserved phenylalanine or tryptophan, this likely results from a read error. J is TRBJ1-2 and V is TRBV7-9; unclear D gene. V lost 0 bases and J 1 base, leaving 6 bases between the germline ends. CDR1 and CDR2 from the germline V gene are SEHNR and FQNEAQ (reference sequence). This CDR3 comprises 14 residues. Written as DNA, the CDR3 is TGTGCCAGCAGCTTAGCAACTGTTAACTATGGCTACACCCTC. This encodes CASSLATVNYGYTL.

This sequence joins TRBV19 and TRBJ1-2; 8 nucleotides align to TRBD1. Germline CDR1 reads LNHDA; CDR2 reads SQIVND (reference sequence). CDR3 length: 14 amino acids. Unmatched junction bases numbered 10, after V lost 5 bases and J lost 8 bases. The CDR3 nucleotides are TGTGCCAGTAGTCGACAGGGGTCCTCCCGCGGCTACACCTTC. It codes for CASSRQGSSRGYTF.

J is TRBJ1-5 and V is TRBV20-1; tentatively, D is TRBD1 (5 bases). Trimming stripped 2 bases from V and 7 bases from J, with 6 bases between. Per the germline V gene, CDR1 is DFQATT and CDR2 is SNEGSKA (reference sequence). The CDR3 loop spans 11 amino acids. The chain's CDR3 is CSARWGQPQHF. The DNA of the CDR3 is TGCAGTGCTAGATGGGGCCAGCCCCAGCATTTT.

This chain links TRBV2 with TRBJ2-5; 9 bases are shared with TRBD1. The CDR3 is made up of 14 amino acids. Germline V gene sequence: CDR1 SNHLY, CDR2 FYNNEI. Trimming at V came to 7 bases and at J to 0 bases, leaving 3 bases not matched to a gene. CDR3 sequence reads: CASKRDRDQETQYF. CDR3 sequence (DNA): TGTGCCAGCAAAAGGGACAGGGACCAAGAGACCCAGTACTTC.

V gene TRBV12-5 combines with J gene TRBJ1-1; D ambiguous. The V end was cut by 1 base, the J end by 2 bases, with 17 bases between. The CDR3 covers 17 residues. Germline V gives CDR1 LGHNT, CDR2 FRNRAP. DNA of the CDR3: TGTGCTAGTGGTTTGGGAGAAGTTCCGACTGTTAACACTGAAGCTTTCTTT. As protein: CASGLGEVPTVNTEAFF.

J is TRBJ2-1 and V is TRBV7-8; 7 bases map to TRBD1. The length of the CDR3 is 12 residues. After removal of 3 bases from V and 9 bases from J, the junction contained 2 bases not matched to a gene. The V gene's germline CDR1 is SGHVS and CDR2 FQNEAQ. CDR3 in DNA: TGTGCCAGCAGCTTCCGGGACAGTGAGCAGTTCTTC. Translating it yields CASSFRDSEQFF. The whole variable domain, remainder taken from reference TRBV7-8 and TRBJ2-1, is GAGVSQSPRYKVAKRGQDVALRCDPISGHVSLFWYQQALGQGPEFLTYFQNEAQLDKSGLPSDRFFAERPEGSVSTLKIQRTQQEDSAVYLCASSFRDSEQFFGPGTRLTVL.

V and J are TRBV12-5 and TRBJ1-2; D unclear. The CDR3 consists of 11 residues. Trimming took 1 base from V and 13 from J, leaving 10 bases between them. The germline V gene encodes CDR1 LGHNT and CDR2 FRNRAP. CDR3 loop: CASGLGGWSTF. The CDR3 DNA follows: TGTGCTAGTGGTTTGGGAGGGTGGTCCACCTTC.